A single sample gave rise to the 16 T cell receptor beta chains below, sequenced in a study of technical replicates of blood from a few donors. Profiled with immunoSEQ multiplex PCR; TCRdb holds only in-frame clones, not every one. The sample has under 95,000 clones, roughly 94% seen once. The sample consisted of T cells isolated from PBMCs. The source is a human donor in good health.

V and J are TRBV7-9 and TRBJ2-3; TRBD1 might be the D (6 bases). V lost 4 bases to trimming and J lost 0 bases, with 17 bases between them. The CDR3 has 17 residues. The V gene's germline CDR1 is SEHNR and CDR2 FQNEAQ (reference sequence). The CDR3 nucleotides read TGTGCCAGCAGCTCTCAATGGGGGACACCTAGCACAGATACGCAGTATTTT. This translates into CASSSQWGTPSTDTQYF.

The chain uses TRBV30 and TRBJ1-1; 8 bases match TRBD1. The CDR3 totals 15 residues. CDR1 and CDR2 from the germline V gene are GTSNPN and SVGIG (reference sequence). V trimming: 0 bases; J trimming: 10 bases; junction bases outside the gene matches: 13. Written as DNA, the CDR3 is TGTGCCTGGAGTGTAGAAAGCAAAGGACAGGGAGCAGCTTTCTTT. This encodes CAWSVESKGQGAAFF.

The chain recombines TRBV5-1 with TRBJ2-2; weak D call: TRBD2 (5 bases). Germline CDR1 and CDR2: SGHRS and YFSETQ. The CDR3 runs to 13 residues. Trimming stripped 7 bases from V and 1 base from J, with 8 bases between. CDR3 sequence (DNA): TGCGCCAGCGAGGAGGAGAACACCGGGGAGCTGTTTTTT. As protein: CASEEENTGELFF.

The rearrangement joins TRBV28 to TRBJ2-7, with D tentatively TRBD2 (6 bases). In germline, CDR1 is MDHEN, CDR2 SYDVKM. The CDR3 loop spans 14 amino acids. Trimming removed 7 bases at V and 0 bases at J, with 13 bases between. The CDR3 region has the DNA TGTGCCAGCATAGGGGCGGGAAGCTCCTACGAGCAGTACTTC. Translated: CASIGAGSSYEQYF.

Notes on this clone: The junction departs from the called germline gene at one end, perhaps through a read error. The chain has TRBV13 and TRBJ1-2; 7 bases line up with TRBD1. This CDR3 is 11 amino acids long. Germline V gene data show CDR1 as PRHDT and CDR2 as FYEKMQ (reference sequence). CDR3 residues: CASSQGTEPSF. The DNA for the CDR3 is TGTGCCAGCAGCCAGGGGACAGAACCAAGCTTC. The variable domain in full, with the rest retrieved from reference TRBV13 and TRBJ1-2, is AAGVIQSPRHLIKEKRETATLKCYPIPRHDTVYWYQQGPGQDPQFLISFYEKMQSDKGSIPDRFSAQQFSDYHSELNMSSLELGDSALYFCASSQGTEPSFGSGTRLTVV.

The rearrangement uses TRBV2 and TRBJ1-1, with a possible D match to TRBD1 (6 bases). V shed 10 bases and J shed 9 bases, with 24 bases lying between them. Germline V gives CDR1 SNHLY, CDR2 FYNNEI. The CDR3 is made up of 14 amino acids. In nucleotides, the CDR3 is TGTGCCACCAATAACCTTAGGGACACAAGTCAAGCTTTCTTT. Its translation: CATNNLRDTSQAFF.

This clone was seen just once. The chain couples TRBV29-1 to TRBJ1-5, with D possibly matching TRBD1 (6 bases). The CDR3 covers 15 residues. Germline CDR1 SQVTM, CDR2 ANQGSEA. Trimming left V 4 bases short and J 2 bases short, with 15 bases between. Here the CDR3 reads CSVAWGQSGNQPQHF. DNA of the CDR3: TGCAGCGTTGCCTGGGGGCAGTCAGGCAATCAGCCCCAGCATTTT.

The rearrangement joins TRBV10-1 to TRBJ2-5; weak D call: TRBD1 (5 bases). Germline-derived CDR1 and CDR2 are WNHNN and SYGVQD (reference sequence). The germline V and J ends were trimmed by 0 bases and 5 bases, with 10 bases remaining between them. The CDR3 is 14 residues long. CDR3 bases: TGCGCCAGCAGTGAGTCGCTTGGGGCCGAGACCCAGTACTTC. Encoded protein: CASSESLGAETQYF.

This chain joins TRBV6-5 and TRBJ2-7; 10 nucleotides agree with TRBD1. J lost 4 bases, V lost 0 bases, and 6 bases had no gene match. This CDR3 contains 16 residues. The V gene's germline CDR1 is MNHEY and CDR2 SVGAGI. The CDR3 sequence is CASSYSTGGVRYEQYF. For the CDR3, the DNA is TGTGCCAGCAGTTACTCGACAGGGGGCGTTCGGTACGAGCAGTACTTC.

V is TRBV10-3 and J is TRBJ1-1; 8 positions agree with TRBD1. This CDR3 comprises 17 residues. V shed 2 bases, J shed 2 bases, and the junction held 10 bases outside the gene matches. The germline V gene encodes CDR1 ENHRY and CDR2 SYGVKD. The CDR3 reads CAISETGDRWDNTEAFF. Here the CDR3 DNA reads TGTGCCATCAGTGAGACAGGGGACAGGTGGGACAACACTGAAGCTTTCTTT.

This sequence joins TRBV27 and TRBJ2-3; no clear D gene. Germline lookup yields CDR1 MNHEY and CDR2 SMNVEV (reference sequence). Trimming left V 6 bases short and J 2 bases short, with 12 bases between. This CDR3 has 14 residues. The DNA for the CDR3 is TGTGCCAGCAGCCACTATAGTCCCACAGATACGCAGTATTTT. This encodes CASSHYSPTDTQYF.

The gene calls are TRBV19 and TRBJ1-5; D may be TRBD1 (5 bases). The V and J ends lost 6 bases and 11 bases respectively, with 14 bases between them. The CDR3 loop spans 12 amino acids. Per germline, CDR1 LNHDA and CDR2 SQIVND (reference sequence). The CDR3: CASSNTQGSQHF. DNA of the CDR3: TGTGCCAGTAGCAACACCCAGGGTTCCCAGCATTTT.

This clone was detected only once. The chain carries TRBV29-1 and TRBJ1-5; TRBD1 matches at 11 bases. Germline V gene sequence: CDR1 SQVTM, CDR2 ANQGSEA. V shed 5 bases, J shed 11 bases, and the junction held 8 bases outside the gene matches. CDR3 length: 13 amino acids. The CDR3 loop reads CSVTDRGRGTQHF. CDR3 nucleotide sequence: TGCAGCGTTACGGACAGGGGGCGGGGGACCCAGCATTTT.

This clone was seen a few times. The chain employs TRBV19 and TRBJ2-7; maybe TRBD1 (6 bases). Germline V CDR1 and CDR2: LNHDA, SQIVND (reference sequence). The length of the CDR3 is 15 residues. V shed 8 bases and J shed 2 bases, with 19 bases lying between them. CDR3 loop: CASASGAWPTYEQYF. The DNA for the CDR3 is TGTGCCAGTGCCTCAGGGGCTTGGCCTACCTACGAGCAGTACTTC.

The chain's CDR3 is CASSPGQGVSLYGETQYF. CDR3 nucleotides: TGCGCCAGCAGCCCCGGACAGGGGGTCTCGTTGTATGGAGAGACCCAGTACTTC. V gene TRBV5-1 combines with J gene TRBJ2-5, with 10 bases identical to TRBD1. CDR1 and CDR2 from the germline V gene are SGHRS and YFSETQ. This CDR3 spans 18 amino acids. Trimming took 4 bases from V and 4 from J; bases not matched to a gene: 16.

V and J are TRBV6-1 and TRBJ1-2, with 9 positions matching TRBD1. The CDR3 covers 12 residues. The V gene's germline CDR1 is MNHNS and CDR2 SASEGT. The trim removed 6 bases at V and 11 bases at J, leaving 7 bases unmatched. The CDR3 sequence: CASRRTGDEYTF. The CDR3, as DNA: TGTGCCAGCAGACGGACAGGGGACGAGTACACCTTC.